The next 23 T cell receptor beta chains were all read from a single sample in a study of OX40 agonist ivuxolimab in advanced cancers. Assay used: immunoSEQ multiplex PCR; TCRdb lists only in-frame clones, some missing. Of more than 70,000 clones detected, more than 70% appear once; the ten largest clones hold approximately 11%. Source: CD4+ or CD8+ T cells sorted from blood, taken in a trial of the OX40 agonist ivuxolimab. All receptors come from an adult with an advanced solid tumor such as melanoma, head and neck, liver or kidney cancer.

The chain combines TRBV5-1 with TRBJ2-1; 7 bases agree with TRBD2. Germline V gene lookup returns CDR1 SGHRS and CDR2 YFSETQ. This CDR3 contains 15 residues. V lost 2 bases and J lost 2; bases outside the gene matches: 4. The CDR3 DNA reads as TGCGCCAGCAGCTTTGGGCTAGCGGCCTACAATGAGCAGTTCTTC. Protein: CASSFGLAAYNEQFF.

The chain employs TRBV5-1 and TRBJ2-7; D is perhaps TRBD1 or TRBD2 (5 bases each). This CDR3 is built from 18 residues. Trimming pared 0 bases from V and 7 bases from J, leaving 26 bases between. Germline CDR1 SGHRS, CDR2 YFSETQ. The CDR3 DNA follows: TGCGCCAGCAGCTTGGCCTTAAGGACACTACCTTCCCCGGGGGAGCAGTACTTC. Protein sequence: CASSLALRTLPSPGEQYF.

The chain joins TRBV4-2 to TRBJ2-4, with 9 positions matching TRBD2. Trimming removed 2 bases from V and 0 bases from J; junction bases left unmatched: 17. The CDR3 loop spans 21 amino acids. The germline V gene encodes CDR1 LGHNA and CDR2 YNFKEQ. CDR3 nucleotide sequence: TGTGCCAGCAGCCAATCGTCGCCCTGGCGGGGGGGCCAAGGAGCCAAAAACATTCAGTACTTC. Translating gives CASSQSSPWRGGQGAKNIQYF.

The CDR3 DNA reads TGTGCCAGTAGTCCTAGACTAGCGGGGGCCCCCTCCTACGAGCAGTACTTC. Translation gives CASSPRLAGAPSYEQYF. The chain uses TRBV19 and TRBJ2-7; 12 bases agree with TRBD2. Germline V CDR1 and CDR2: LNHDA, SQIVND (reference sequence). The CDR3 runs to 17 residues. V dropped 5 bases and J dropped 0; count of bases not matched to a gene: 8.

This clone was seen only once. The chain couples TRBV5-3 to TRBJ1-3; D ambiguous. TRBV5-3 qualifies as an ORF whose function is uncertain. This CDR3 contains 15 residues. V was shortened by 4 bases and J by 4 bases, with 15 bases between the two germline ends. CDR3 DNA sequence: TGTGCCAGAAGCCCCCGGGAGGGAAAAGGAAACACCATATATTTT. Its translation is CARSPREGKGNTIYF.

The rearrangement links TRBV4-1 to TRBJ2-5; D may correspond to TRBD1 or TRBD2 (5 bases each). The CDR3 sequence is 19 residues long. The germline CDR1 and CDR2 sequences are MGHRA and YSYEKL. With 0 bases removed from V and 3 bases from J, the gap between germline ends came to 23 bases. In nucleotides, the CDR3 is TGCGCCAGCAGCCAAGAGCAGTTAGCAGGGACGGGGTTTGAAGAGACCCAGTACTTC. Protein sequence: CASSQEQLAGTGFEETQYF.

The chain joins TRBV5-1 to TRBJ2-1; D tentatively reads TRBD1 or TRBD2 (5 bases each). This CDR3 is built from 17 residues. The germline CDR1 and CDR2 sequences are SGHRS and YFSETQ. The V end lost 4 bases, the J end lost 5 bases, and 22 bases lay between the germline ends. The CDR3: CASSLARRGARDNEQFF. The CDR3 DNA reads as TGCGCCAGCAGCCTCGCACGGAGAGGGGCTAGGGACAATGAGCAGTTCTTC.

The chain has TRBV5-1 and TRBJ1-2, with no clear D. V dropped 1 base and J dropped 2 bases, with 6 bases sitting between them. CDR1 is SGHRS and CDR2 is YFSETQ in the germline V gene. This CDR3 has 13 amino acids. The DNA of the CDR3 is TGCGCCAGCAGCTTGTCGCGGAACTATGGCTACACCTTC. As protein: CASSLSRNYGYTF.

The V gene is TRBV19, the J gene TRBJ2-7, with D tentatively TRBD2 (5 bases). CDR3 length: 13 residues. The ends were cut back, 4 bases at V and 3 bases at J, with 10 bases in the middle. The germline gives CDR1 LNHDA, CDR2 SQIVND (reference sequence). The CDR3 protein is CASSRGKNYEQYF. CDR3 in DNA: TGTGCCAGTAGTAGAGGGAAGAACTACGAGCAGTACTTC.

The chain recombines TRBV28 with TRBJ2-7, with unresolved D. CDR1 and CDR2 (germline): MDHEN, SYDVKM. This CDR3 spans 13 amino acids. Trimming removed 6 bases from V and 2 bases from J, with 11 bases in between. The CDR3 here is CASRAGRPYEQYF. The CDR3 nucleotides read TGTGCCAGCAGGGCCGGTAGACCCTACGAGCAGTACTTC.

The chain links TRBV27 to TRBJ2-3, with 8 bases matching TRBD1. With V trimmed by 5 bases and J by 5 bases, 9 bases remained unmatched. Germline lookup yields CDR1 MNHEY and CDR2 SMNVEV (reference sequence). The CDR3 sequence is 15 residues long. Here the CDR3 reads CASSLYQGAEDTQYF. For the CDR3, the DNA is TGTGCCAGCAGTCTATACCAGGGGGCGGAAGATACGCAGTATTTT.

The chain carries TRBV29-1 and TRBJ1-4; D is ambiguous. Germline V gene lookup returns CDR1 SQVTM and CDR2 ANQGSEA. V was shortened by 0 bases and J by 8 bases, with 19 bases between the two germline ends. The CDR3 is made up of 16 amino acids. As DNA, the CDR3 is TGCAGCGTTGAAGAACCCCGACCGGGTGGGTACGAAAAACTGTTTTTT. Encoded protein: CSVEEPRPGGYEKLFF.

This chain joins TRBV7-9 and TRBJ2-5, with D possibly TRBD2 on 5 matching bases. With 8 bases removed from V and 3 bases from J, the gap between germline ends came to 10 bases. Germline CDR1 and CDR2: SEHNR and FQNEAQ (reference sequence). The CDR3 runs 12 residues. For the CDR3, the DNA is TGTGCCAGCGGCAGCGGAAAAGAGACCCAGTACTTC. This translates into CASGSGKETQYF.

V gene TRBV6-6 combines with J gene TRBJ2-4; D is uncertain. The germline CDR1 and CDR2 sequences are MNHNY and SVGAGI (reference sequence). The CDR3 runs to 13 residues. V was pared by 8 bases and J by 2 bases, with 10 bases between. CDR3 protein: CASRSVTKNIQYF. As DNA, the CDR3 is TGTGCCAGCCGGAGTGTGACCAAAAACATTCAGTACTTC.

The genes are TRBV11-2 and TRBJ1-6, with 7 bases that match TRBD1. Germline V gives CDR1 SGHAT, CDR2 FQNNGV. Trimming removed 5 bases from V and 8 bases from J; junction bases left unmatched: 12. CDR3 length: 16 residues. CDR3 amino acids: CASSIPPTRGYSPLHF. CDR3 DNA: TGTGCCAGCAGCATCCCGCCAACCAGGGGGTATTCACCCCTCCACTTT.

The J gene is TRBJ2-1, the V gene TRBV19; possible D gene TRBD1, 6 bases. CDR3 length: 15 amino acids. V was cut by 3 bases and J by 3 bases, with 12 bases left in between. Germline CDR1 LNHDA, CDR2 SQIVND (reference sequence). The CDR3 region has the DNA TGTGCCAGTAGTATCCGGACAGAGTACTACAATGAGCAGTTCTTC. Amino acid sequence: CASSIRTEYYNEQFF.

The chain uses TRBV11-2 and TRBJ1-2, with D possibly TRBD1 on 5 matching bases. The CDR3 has 14 residues. Per germline, CDR1 SGHAT and CDR2 FQNNGV. V lost 0 bases to trimming and J lost 3 bases, with 8 bases between them. For the CDR3, the DNA is TGTGCCAGCAGCTTAGACAGGGAATACTATGGCTACACCTTC. As protein: CASSLDREYYGYTF.

This sequence joins TRBV29-1 and TRBJ1-2, with D tentatively TRBD1 (6 bases). CDR3 size: 14 residues. Per the germline V gene, CDR1 is SQVTM and CDR2 is ANQGSEA. Trimming stripped 5 bases from V and 2 bases from J, with 15 bases between. CDR3 region: CSVRGGRSNYGYTF. The CDR3 coding sequence is TGCAGCGTTAGAGGGGGGAGGAGCAACTATGGCTACACCTTC.

The chain combines TRBV6-1 with TRBJ2-7; D is undetermined. The CDR3 has 14 residues. Germline V gene data show CDR1 as MNHNS and CDR2 as SASEGT. V was trimmed by 2 bases and J by 5 bases, leaving 13 bases between them. The DNA of the CDR3 is TGTGCCAGCAGTGAACGGAAAGAGGCCAACGAGCAGTACTTC. It translates to CASSERKEANEQYF.

V gene TRBV9 combines with J gene TRBJ2-1; unclear D gene. There are 14 residues in the CDR3. The germline V gene encodes CDR1 SGDLS and CDR2 YYNGEE. V was pared by 1 base and J by 10 bases, with 15 bases between. The CDR3 bases are TGTGCCAGCAGCGTATTAAGTCAGACCTCCGAGCAGTTCTTC. Translating it yields CASSVLSQTSEQFF.

The chain combines TRBV10-2 with TRBJ2-7; D unresolved. The CDR3 totals 13 residues. Trimming shortened V by 0 bases and J by 3 bases, and 6 bases separated the two germline ends. CDR1 is WSHSY, CDR2 SAAADI, per germline. CDR3 amino acids: CASSESAVYEQYF. The CDR3 nucleotides read TGCGCCAGCAGTGAGTCGGCAGTCTACGAGCAGTACTTC.

About this clone itself: One junction end disagrees with the germline gene, perhaps due to a read error. CDR3 coding DNA: TGTGCCAGCAGAGAGGCCGGGACTAGCGGGTCCTTT. The encoded protein is CASREAGTSGSF. The chain couples TRBV2 to TRBJ2-3, with TRBD2 matching 12 bases. The germline V gene encodes CDR1 SNHLY and CDR2 FYNNEI. The CDR3 is 12 residues long.

The J gene is TRBJ2-7, the V gene TRBV4-1, with TRBD1 as a possible D gene (6 bases). CDR3 length: 15 residues. Trimming pared 3 bases from V and 4 bases from J, leaving 16 bases between. Germline lookup yields CDR1 MGHRA and CDR2 YSYEKL. The CDR3 reads CASSHPDRPTYEQYF. CDR3 sequence (DNA): TGCGCCAGCAGCCACCCAGACAGGCCCACATACGAGCAGTACTTC.